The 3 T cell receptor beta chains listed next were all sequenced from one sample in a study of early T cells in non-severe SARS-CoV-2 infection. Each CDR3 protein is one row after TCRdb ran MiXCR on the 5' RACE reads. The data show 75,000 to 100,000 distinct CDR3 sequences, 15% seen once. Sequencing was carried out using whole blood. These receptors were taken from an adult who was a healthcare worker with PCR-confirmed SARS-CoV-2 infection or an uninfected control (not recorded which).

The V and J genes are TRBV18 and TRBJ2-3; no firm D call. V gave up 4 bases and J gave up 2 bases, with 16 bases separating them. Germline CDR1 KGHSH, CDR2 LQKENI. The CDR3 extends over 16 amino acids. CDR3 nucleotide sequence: TGTGCCAGCTCACAACCGGTCTATTTTGCCACAGATACGCAGTATTTT. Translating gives CASSQPVYFATDTQYF.

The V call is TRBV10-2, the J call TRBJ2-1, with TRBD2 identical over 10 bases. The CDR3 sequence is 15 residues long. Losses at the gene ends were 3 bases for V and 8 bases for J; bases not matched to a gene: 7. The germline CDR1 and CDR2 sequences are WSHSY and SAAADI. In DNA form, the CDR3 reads TGCGCCAGCAGTGACCCTAGCGGGAGTATAGATGAGCAGTTCTTC. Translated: CASSDPSGSIDEQFF.

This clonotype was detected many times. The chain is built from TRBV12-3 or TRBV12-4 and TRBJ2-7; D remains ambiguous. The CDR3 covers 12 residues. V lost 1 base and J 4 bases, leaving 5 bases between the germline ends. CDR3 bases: TGTGCCAGCAGTTTAGAGGGTTACGAGCAGTACTTC. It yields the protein CASSLEGYEQYF.